This T cell receptor beta chain was sequenced in a study of blood T cell repertoires in COVID-19. Study overall: T cells, B-cell-depleted T cells, or PBMCs provided the cDNA or gDNA that served as material.

Data came from immunoSEQ multiplex PCR; TCRdb stores just in-frame clones and leaves some out. The table has about 30,000 clones, about 88% seen once; the top ten hold about 61%. Germline CDR1 reads SGHAT; CDR2 reads FQNNGV. The CDR3 length is 13 residues. Trimming cost V 1 base and J 6 bases, with 8 bases left between them. This receptor was taken from a man between 65 and 85 years old with acute or convalescent COVID-19. Sequencing was carried out using peripheral blood. This chain joins TRBV11-2 and TRBJ2-3; D may be TRBD2 (5 bases). The CDR3 loop is CASSLAGSDTQYF. In nucleotides, the CDR3 is TGTGCCAGCAGCTTAGCGGGATCCGATACGCAGTATTTT.